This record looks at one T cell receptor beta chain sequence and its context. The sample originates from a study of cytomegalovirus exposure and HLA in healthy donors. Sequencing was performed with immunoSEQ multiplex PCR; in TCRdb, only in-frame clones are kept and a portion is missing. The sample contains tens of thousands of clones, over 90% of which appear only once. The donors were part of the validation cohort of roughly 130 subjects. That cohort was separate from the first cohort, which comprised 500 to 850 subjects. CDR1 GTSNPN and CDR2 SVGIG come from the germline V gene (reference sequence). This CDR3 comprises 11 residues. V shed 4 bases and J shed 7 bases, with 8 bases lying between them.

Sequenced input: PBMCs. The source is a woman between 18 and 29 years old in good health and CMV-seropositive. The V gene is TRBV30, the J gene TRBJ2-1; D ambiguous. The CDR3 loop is CAWTGGNEQFF. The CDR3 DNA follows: TGTGCCTGGACAGGTGGGAATGAGCAGTTCTTC.